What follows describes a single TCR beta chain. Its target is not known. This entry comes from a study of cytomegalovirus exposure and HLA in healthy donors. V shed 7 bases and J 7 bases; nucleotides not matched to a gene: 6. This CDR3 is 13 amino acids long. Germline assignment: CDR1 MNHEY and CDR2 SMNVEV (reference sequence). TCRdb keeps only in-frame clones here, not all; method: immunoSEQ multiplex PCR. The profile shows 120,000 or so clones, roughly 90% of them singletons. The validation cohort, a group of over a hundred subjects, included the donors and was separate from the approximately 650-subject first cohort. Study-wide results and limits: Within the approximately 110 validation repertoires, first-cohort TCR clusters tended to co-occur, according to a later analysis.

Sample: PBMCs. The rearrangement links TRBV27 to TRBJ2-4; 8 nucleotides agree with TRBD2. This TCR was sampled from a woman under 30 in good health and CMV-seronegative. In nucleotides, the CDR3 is TGTGCCAGCACCTCCCGGGGGGGGAACATTCAGTACTTC. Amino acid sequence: CASTSRGGNIQYF.